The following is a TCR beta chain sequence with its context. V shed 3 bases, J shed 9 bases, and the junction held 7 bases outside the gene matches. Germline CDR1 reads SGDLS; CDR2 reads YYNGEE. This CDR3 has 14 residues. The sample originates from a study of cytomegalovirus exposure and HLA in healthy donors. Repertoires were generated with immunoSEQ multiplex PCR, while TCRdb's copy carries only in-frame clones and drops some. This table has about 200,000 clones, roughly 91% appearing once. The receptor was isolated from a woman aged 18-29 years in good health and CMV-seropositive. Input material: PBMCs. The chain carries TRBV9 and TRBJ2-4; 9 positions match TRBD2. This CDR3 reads CASSAAGGGSIQYF. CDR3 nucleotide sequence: TGTGCCAGCAGCGCAGCGGGAGGAGGGAGCATTCAGTACTTC.